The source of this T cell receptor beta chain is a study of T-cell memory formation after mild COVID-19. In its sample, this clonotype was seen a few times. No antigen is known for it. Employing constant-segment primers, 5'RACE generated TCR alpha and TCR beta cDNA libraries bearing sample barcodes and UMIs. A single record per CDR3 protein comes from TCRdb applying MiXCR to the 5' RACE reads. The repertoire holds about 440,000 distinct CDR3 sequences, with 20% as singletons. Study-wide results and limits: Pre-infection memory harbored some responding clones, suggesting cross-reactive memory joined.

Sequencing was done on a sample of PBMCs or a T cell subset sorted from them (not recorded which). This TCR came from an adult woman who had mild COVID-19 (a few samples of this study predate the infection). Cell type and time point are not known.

The CDR3 loop is CASSSGGGLANTGELFF. CDR3 bases: TGTGCCAGCAGCTCCGGGGGTGGCCTAGCGAACACCGGGGAGCTGTTTTTT. The V gene is TRBV7-8, the J gene TRBJ2-2; D perhaps matches TRBD2 (6 bases). The CDR3 totals 17 residues. V lost 4 bases, J lost 0 bases, and 15 bases lay in between. Per germline, CDR1 SGHVS and CDR2 FQNEAQ.